The 10 T cell receptor beta chains below all came from one sample that was sequenced in a study of blood T cell repertoires in COVID-19. Method: immunoSEQ multiplex PCR; TCRdb's copy keeps in-frame clones and lacks some. The sample has 55,000 to 65,000 clones; 70% to 85% are singletons. Sequences were obtained from peripheral blood. The receptors were gathered from a man between 60 and 75 years old with acute or convalescent COVID-19.

The chain is built from TRBV24-1 and TRBJ2-1; a possible D gene is TRBD2 (6 bases). With 7 bases removed from V and 4 bases from J, the gap between germline ends came to 16 bases. CDR3 length equals 15 residues. CDR1 and CDR2 from the germline V gene are KGHDR and SFDVKD. Written as DNA, the CDR3 is TGTGCCACCAGCGGGGGAGGTTCCTCGTACAATGAGCAGTTCTTC. Amino acids: CATSGGGSSYNEQFF.

This chain uses TRBV5-4 with TRBJ2-3; TRBD2 matches at 13 bases. V was clipped by 4 bases and J by 6 bases; unmatched bases: 8. The CDR3 extends over 16 amino acids. Germline V gene sequence: CDR1 SGHNT, CDR2 YYREEE (reference sequence). The CDR3 nucleotides are TGTGCCAGCAGCCCCACCGGGACTAGCGGGGTTGATACGCAGTATTTT. This sequence encodes CASSPTGTSGVDTQYF.

V and J are TRBV14 and TRBJ1-4, with unresolved D. Trimming left V 0 bases short and J 8 bases short, with 22 bases between. The germline CDR1 and CDR2 sequences are SGHDN and FVKESK. CDR3 size: 18 residues. The CDR3 DNA is TGTGCCAGCAGCCAAGATCTCCCGGGGTTGAGTGTAAACGAAAAACTGTTTTTT. Translated, it gives CASSQDLPGLSVNEKLFF.

This sequence joins TRBV13 and TRBJ2-4; D perhaps matches TRBD1 (6 bases). The CDR3 loop spans 15 amino acids. V lost 5 bases, J lost 1 base, and 12 bases lay in between. Germline V gene sequence: CDR1 PRHDT, CDR2 FYEKMQ (reference sequence). The CDR3 loop reads CASSATGLAKNIQYF. Here the CDR3 DNA reads TGTGCCAGCAGCGCGACAGGTTTGGCCAAAAACATTCAGTACTTC.

The gene calls are TRBV24-1 and TRBJ2-2; 9 positions agree with TRBD1. Germline assignment: CDR1 KGHDR and CDR2 SFDVKD. The CDR3 runs to 15 residues. V was clipped by 5 bases and J by 1 base; unmatched bases: 1. The CDR3 sequence is CATSGTGENTGELFF. The CDR3, as DNA: TGTGCCACCAGTGGGACAGGGGAGAACACCGGGGAGCTGTTTTTT.

The chain joins TRBV6-6 to TRBJ2-2, with 7 bases that match TRBD1. Germline loops: CDR1 MNHNY, CDR2 SVGAGI (reference sequence). The CDR3 is 18 amino acids. Trimming cost V 5 bases and J 2 bases; bases outside gene matches: 14. CDR3 sequence (DNA): TGTGCCAGCAGTCCCCTCCTCGTGACAGGGCTCAACACCGGGGAGCTGTTTTTT. Translation gives CASSPLLVTGLNTGELFF.

With regard to this clone: An end of the junction does not agree with germline; a read error may underlie this. The J gene is TRBJ1-6, the V gene TRBV24-1; D might be TRBD1 (5 bases). Germline assignment: CDR1 KGHDR and CDR2 SFDVKD. The CDR3 runs to 13 residues. The CDR3 sequence is CATSPGWGSPLYF. The CDR3 DNA follows: TGTGCCACCAGTCCCGGTTGGGGCTCACCCCTCTACTTT.

The V and J genes are TRBV6-6 and TRBJ2-5, with TRBD1 identical over 7 bases. Unmatched junction bases numbered 12, after V lost 8 bases and J lost 9 bases. The CDR3 is 13 amino acids. Germline V gene lookup returns CDR1 MNHNY and CDR2 SVGAGI (reference sequence). CDR3 residues: CASGDSWGSAQYF. CDR3 in DNA: TGTGCCAGCGGGGACAGTTGGGGATCGGCCCAGTACTTC.

J is TRBJ1-2 and V is TRBV7-5; TRBD1, the table's D call, lacks a check against the DNA. TRBV7-5 represents a pseudogene. There are 15 residues in the CDR3. The CDR3 nucleotides are TGTGCCAGAAGCTTAGTATTCGACAGCAGCTATGGCTACACCTTC. This encodes CARSLVFDSSYGYTF.

The V call is TRBV5-1, the J call TRBJ2-3, with TRBD2 matching 8 bases. After removal of 3 bases from V and 2 bases from J, the junction contained 5 bases not matched to a gene. The V gene's germline CDR1 is SGHRS and CDR2 YFSETQ. The CDR3 covers 15 residues. The chain's CDR3 is CASSSLAGLTDTQYF. Written as DNA, the CDR3 is TGCGCCAGCAGCTCCCTAGCGGGTCTCACAGATACGCAGTATTTT.